This entry lists 14 T cell receptor delta chains sequenced from one sample in a study of gamma-delta T cells after stem cell transplantation. TCRdb fed the RT-PCR reads to CATT. This sample carries roughly 1,200 delta-chain clones, 2.7% of them seen once, and the ten largest clones take about 40%. The sample taken for sequencing was gamma-delta T cells. These receptors were taken from a human donor. It is not recorded whose cells these are; they may come from a transplant donor.

Turning to this clone: A clone one base away is much larger, so this may be a read error. In nucleotides, the CDR3 is TGTGCCTGTGACACGAGCGGTACTAGGGGGTCTAGCTCCTGGGACACCCGACAGATGTTTTTC. It specifies CACDTSGTRGSSSWDTRQMFF. The chain has TRDV2 and TRDJ3; D perhaps matches TRDD3 (5 bases). The V end was cut by 1 base, the J end by 0 bases, with 21 bases between. CDR1 is GEAIGNYY, CDR2 EKD, per germline. The CDR3 spans 21 residues.

The rearrangement uses TRDV1 and TRDJ1, with D unclear. V was pared by 3 bases and J by 0 bases, with 20 bases between. The CDR3 length is 18 residues. Per germline, CDR1 TSWWSYY and CDR2 QGS. In DNA form, the CDR3 reads TGTGCTCTTGGGGACAGTACCAAGGGCCGGGAGTACACCGATAAACTCATCTTT. Translating it yields CALGDSTKGREYTDKLIF.

A word on this clone: One end of the junction is discordant with germline, which a read error may explain. This chain joins TRDV2 and TRDJ1; 8 bases line up with TRDD3. The germline gives CDR1 GEAIGNYY, CDR2 EKD. The CDR3 is 19 residues long. CDR3 in DNA: TGTGCCTGTGACACCAGGTGCAGTACTGGGGGCCCCACGATCCAGAAACGCATCTTT. This gives the protein CACDTRCSTGGPTIQKRIF.

As to this clone: A read error is likely here: a far larger clone is one base away. Other nucleotide sequences in the sample specify the same CDR3. The chain's CDR3 is CACDAVLGEYTRQMFF. The CDR3 nucleotides read TGTGCCTGTGACGCCGTACTGGGGGAGTACACCCGGCAGATGTTTTTC. The chain has TRDV2 and TRDJ3; 9 bases line up with TRDD3. CDR1 and CDR2 from the germline V gene are GEAIGNYY and EKD. This CDR3 region has 16 residues.

As to this clone: A far larger clone is just one base off, so this is likely a read error. This specimen includes other DNA sequences encoding the same CDR3. The chain is built from TRDV2 and TRDJ1; tentatively, D is TRDD3 (6 bases). This CDR3 region has 16 residues. Germline V CDR1 and CDR2: GEAIGNYY, EKD. The CDR3 is CACDTVGAGGLNKLIF. The CDR3 DNA reads as TGTGCCTGCGACACCGTGGGGGCCGGGGGGCTCAATAAACTCATCTTT.

With respect to this clone: Only one base separates this from a far larger clonotype, so it likely reflects a read error. The sample contains more than one DNA sequence encoding this CDR3. The chain links TRDV2 to TRDJ1; D may be TRDD3 (5 bases). CDR1 and CDR2 from the germline V gene are GEAIGNYY and EKD. The CDR3 is 19 amino acids. CDR3 in DNA: TGTGCCTGCGACACTGTCGCTGGTATCGATACTCGGTACACCGATAAACTCATCTTT. This codes for CACDTVAGIDTRYTDKLIF.

As for this clone: A read error is the likely source, as a far larger clone sits one nucleotide away. The V and J genes are TRDV3 and TRDJ1; D remains unclear. The CDR3 length is 16 residues. Germline-derived CDR1 and CDR2 are TVYSNPD and GDNSRS (reference sequence). Trimming removed 5 bases from V and 0 bases from J, with 22 bases in between. The CDR3 nucleotides are TGTGCCCCCCACGTTTATGTCGGGCTGTACACCGATAAACTCATCTTT. Protein product: CAPHVYVGLYTDKLIF.

Worth noting for this clone: A far larger clone is only one base removed, so a read error is likely. The identical CDR3 is also encoded by other nucleotide sequences in the sample. The chain uses TRDV2 and TRDJ1, with TRDD2 as a possible D gene (5 bases). The germline V gene encodes CDR1 GEAIGNYY and CDR2 EKD. This CDR3 has 14 residues. DNA for the CDR3: TGTGCCTGTGACAACCTACTGTCCGCCGATAAACTCATATTT. Translating gives CACDNLLSADKLIF.

Concerning this clone: With a far larger clone one base away, a read error is the likely cause. The sample holds other DNA sequences that translate to the same CDR3. The chain has TRDV2 and TRDJ3; TRDD3 agrees at 8 bases. Germline values: CDR1 GEAIGNYY, CDR2 EKD. V lost 3 bases, J lost 8 bases, and 8 bases stayed unmatched. The CDR3 runs 16 residues. CDR3 loop: CACDAVLGEYTRQMFF. In DNA form, the CDR3 reads TGTGCCTGTGACGCCGTGCTGGGGGAGTACACCCGACAGATGTTTTTC.

As concerns this clone: A read error is the likely source, as a far larger clone sits one nucleotide away. This CDR3 reads CACDAIPLSPHLGDILKYTDKLIF. CDR3 coding DNA: TGTGCCTGTGACGCCATTCCCCTCAGCCCACACCTGGGGGATATTCTCAAGTACACCGATAAACTCATCTTT. The chain combines TRDV2 with TRDJ1; 10 bases are shared with TRDD3. V lost 3 bases to trimming and J lost 0 bases; unmatched junction nucleotides: 30. Per germline, CDR1 GEAIGNYY and CDR2 EKD. The CDR3 sequence is 24 residues long.

By share of the sample, this clone is medium-sized (0.01 to 0.1%). This clone may be a read error of a much larger clone one base away. The chain carries TRDV2 and TRDJ1; D remains unclear. The germline V and J ends were trimmed by 1 base and 0 bases, with 11 bases remaining between them. Germline V gene lookup returns CDR1 GEAIGNYY and CDR2 EKD. The CDR3 runs to 15 residues. Here the CDR3 DNA reads TGTGCCTGTGACACGGTCGCCGGGTACACCGATAAACTCATCTTT. It is translated as CACDTVAGYTDKLIF.

Only a few counts were recorded for this clone. With a far larger clone one base away, a read error is the likely cause. This sample includes further DNA sequences coding for the same CDR3. V is TRDV2 and J is TRDJ1; 12 nucleotides match TRDD3. The CDR3 extends over 18 amino acids. Germline CDR1 reads GEAIGNYY; CDR2 reads EKD. In DNA form, the CDR3 reads TGCGCCTGTGATGTACTGGGGGATACCCAGAGAGGGACCGATAAACTCATCTTT. It yields the protein CACDVLGDTQRGTDKLIF.

This clone rates as medium-sized. This same CDR3 is encoded by further DNA sequences in the sample. This chain connects TRDV2 to TRDJ1; TRDD3 agrees at 9 bases. Germline CDR1 is GEAIGNYY and CDR2 is EKD. V lost 1 base and J lost 3; bases outside the gene matches: 11. There are 17 residues in the CDR3. CDR3 protein: CACDTLGDSLRADKLIF. For the CDR3, the DNA is TGTGCCTGTGACACGCTGGGGGATTCTTTGCGAGCCGATAAACTCATCTTT.

Remarks on this clone: The amino acid sequence in TCRdb belongs to a much larger clone and departs from this DNA's translation at residue 6, likely a sequencing read error; the sequence shown is translated from the DNA. The genes are TRDV2 and TRDJ1; TRDD3 agrees at 8 bases. There are 17 residues in the CDR3. The V and J ends lost 0 bases and 1 base, in that order; junction bases with no gene match: 9. The germline gives CDR1 GEAIGNYY, CDR2 EKD. CDR3 protein: CACDTEELLGATDKLIF. In DNA, the CDR3 is TGTGCCTGTGACACCGAGGAACTACTGGGGGCCACCGATAAACTCATCTTT.